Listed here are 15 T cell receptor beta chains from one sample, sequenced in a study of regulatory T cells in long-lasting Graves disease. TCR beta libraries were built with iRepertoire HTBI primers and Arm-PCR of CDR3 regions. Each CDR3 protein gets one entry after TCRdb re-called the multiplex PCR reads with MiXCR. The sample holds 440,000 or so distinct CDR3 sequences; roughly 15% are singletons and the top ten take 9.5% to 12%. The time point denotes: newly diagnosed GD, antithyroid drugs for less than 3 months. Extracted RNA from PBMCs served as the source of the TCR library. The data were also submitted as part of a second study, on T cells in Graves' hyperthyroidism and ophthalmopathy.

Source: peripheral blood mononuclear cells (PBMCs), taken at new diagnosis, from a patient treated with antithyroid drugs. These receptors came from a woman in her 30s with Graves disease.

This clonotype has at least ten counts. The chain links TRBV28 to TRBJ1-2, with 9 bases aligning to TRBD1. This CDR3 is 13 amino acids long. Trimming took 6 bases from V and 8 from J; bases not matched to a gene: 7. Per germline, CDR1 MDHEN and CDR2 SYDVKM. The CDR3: CASRRDRGNGYTF. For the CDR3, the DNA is TGTGCCAGCAGACGCGACAGGGGGAACGGCTACACCTTC.

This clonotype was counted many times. The CDR3 DNA reads as TGTGCCAGCAGTTACCCCCGCTTTAGCGGGAGATTCGTCCAAAACATTCAGTACTTC. Protein sequence: CASSYPRFSGRFVQNIQYF. J is TRBJ2-4 and V is TRBV6-5; 9 bases align to TRBD2. The CDR3 has 19 amino acids. Trimming cost V 2 bases and J 5 bases; bases outside gene matches: 16. Germline V CDR1 and CDR2: MNHEY, SVGAGI.

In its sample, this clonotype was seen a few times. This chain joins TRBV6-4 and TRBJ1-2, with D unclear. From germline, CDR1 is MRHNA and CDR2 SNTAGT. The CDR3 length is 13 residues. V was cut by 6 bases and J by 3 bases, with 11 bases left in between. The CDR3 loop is CASRGLTDYGYTF. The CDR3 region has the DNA TGTGCCAGCAGAGGACTAACCGACTATGGCTACACCTTC.

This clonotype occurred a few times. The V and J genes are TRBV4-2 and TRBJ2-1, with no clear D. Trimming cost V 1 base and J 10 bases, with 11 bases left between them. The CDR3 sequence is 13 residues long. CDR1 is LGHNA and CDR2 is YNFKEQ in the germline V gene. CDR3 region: CASSQVIRDEQFF. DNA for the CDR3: TGTGCCAGCAGCCAAGTTATCAGAGACGAGCAGTTCTTC.

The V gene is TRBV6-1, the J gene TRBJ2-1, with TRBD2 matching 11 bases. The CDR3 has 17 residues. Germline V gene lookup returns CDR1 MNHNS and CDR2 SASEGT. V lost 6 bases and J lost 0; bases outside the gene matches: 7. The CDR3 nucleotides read TGTGCCAGCAGACCCGCCACTAGCGGGAGCTCCTACAATGAGCAGTTCTTC. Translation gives CASRPATSGSSYNEQFF.

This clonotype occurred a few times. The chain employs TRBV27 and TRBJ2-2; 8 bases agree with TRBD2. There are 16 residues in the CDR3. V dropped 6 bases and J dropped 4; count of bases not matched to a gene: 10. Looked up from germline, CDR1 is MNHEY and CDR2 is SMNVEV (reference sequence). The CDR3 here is CASRTSSGRFTGELFF. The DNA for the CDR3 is TGTGCCAGCAGGACTTCAAGCGGGAGATTCACCGGGGAGCTGTTTTTT.

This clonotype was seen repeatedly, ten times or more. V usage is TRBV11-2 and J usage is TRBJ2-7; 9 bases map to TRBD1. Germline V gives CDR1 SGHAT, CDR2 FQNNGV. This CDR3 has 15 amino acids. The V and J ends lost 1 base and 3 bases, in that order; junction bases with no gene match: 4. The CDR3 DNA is TGTGCCAGCAGCTTAGGAGGACAGGGGATCTACGAGCAGTACTTC. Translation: CASSLGGQGIYEQYF.

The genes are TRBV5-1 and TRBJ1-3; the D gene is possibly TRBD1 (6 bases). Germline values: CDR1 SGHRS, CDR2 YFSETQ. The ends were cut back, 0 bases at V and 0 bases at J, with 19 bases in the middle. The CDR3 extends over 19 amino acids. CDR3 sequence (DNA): TGCGCCAGCAGCTTGGCCGCCGGGGGACACAAGTACTCTGGAAACACCATATATTTT. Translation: CASSLAAGGHKYSGNTIYF.

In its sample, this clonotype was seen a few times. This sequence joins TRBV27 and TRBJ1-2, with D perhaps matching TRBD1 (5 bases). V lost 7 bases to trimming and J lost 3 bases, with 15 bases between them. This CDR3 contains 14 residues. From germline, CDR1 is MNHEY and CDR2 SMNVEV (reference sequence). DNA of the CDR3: TGTGCCAGCACCCCCCGACGGGGCGACTATGGCTACACCTTC. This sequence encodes CASTPRRGDYGYTF.

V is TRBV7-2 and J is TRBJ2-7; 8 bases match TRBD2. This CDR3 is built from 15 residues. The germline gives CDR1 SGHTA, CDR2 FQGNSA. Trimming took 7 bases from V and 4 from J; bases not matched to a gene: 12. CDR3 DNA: TGTGCCAGCAACTCGGCCCGCGGGAGGAGTTACGAGCAGTACTTC. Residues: CASNSARGRSYEQYF.

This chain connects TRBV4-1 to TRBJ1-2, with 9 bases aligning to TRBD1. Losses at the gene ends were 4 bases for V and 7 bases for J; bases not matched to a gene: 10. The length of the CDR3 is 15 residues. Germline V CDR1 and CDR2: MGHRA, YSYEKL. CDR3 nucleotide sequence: TGCGCCAGCAGCCCGAGGACAGGGGCCGCGAGTGGCTACACCTTC. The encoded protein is CASSPRTGAASGYTF.

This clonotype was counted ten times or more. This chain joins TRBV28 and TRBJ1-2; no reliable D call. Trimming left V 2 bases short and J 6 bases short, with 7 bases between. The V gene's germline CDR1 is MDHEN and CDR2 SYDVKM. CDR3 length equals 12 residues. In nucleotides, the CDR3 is TGTGCCAGCAGTTTACGTCCGAATGGCTACACCTTC. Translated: CASSLRPNGYTF.

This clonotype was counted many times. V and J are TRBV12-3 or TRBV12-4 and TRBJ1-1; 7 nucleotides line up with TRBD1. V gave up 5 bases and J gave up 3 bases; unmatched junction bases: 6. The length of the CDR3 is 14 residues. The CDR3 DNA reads TGTGCCAGCAGTGAGAGACAGGGTTACACTGAAGCTTTCTTT. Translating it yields CASSERQGYTEAFF.

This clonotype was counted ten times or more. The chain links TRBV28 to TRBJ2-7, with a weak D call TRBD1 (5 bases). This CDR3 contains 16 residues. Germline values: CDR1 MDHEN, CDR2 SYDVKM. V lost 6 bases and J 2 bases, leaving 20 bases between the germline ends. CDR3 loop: CASRYGLFGQPYEQYF. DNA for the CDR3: TGTGCCAGCAGATACGGGCTGTTTGGACAACCCTACGAGCAGTACTTC. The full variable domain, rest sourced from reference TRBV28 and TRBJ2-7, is DVKVTQSSRYLVKRTGEKVFLECVQDMDHENMFWYRQDPGLGLRLIYFSYDVKMKEKGDIPEGYSVSREKKERFSLILESASTNQTSMYLCASRYGLFGQPYEQYFGPGTRLTVT.

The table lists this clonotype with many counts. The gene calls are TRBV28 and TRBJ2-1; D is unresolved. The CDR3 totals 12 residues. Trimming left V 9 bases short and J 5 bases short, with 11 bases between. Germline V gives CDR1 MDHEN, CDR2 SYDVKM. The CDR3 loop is CASHPGDNEQFF. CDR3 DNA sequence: TGTGCCAGTCATCCGGGTGACAATGAGCAGTTCTTC.